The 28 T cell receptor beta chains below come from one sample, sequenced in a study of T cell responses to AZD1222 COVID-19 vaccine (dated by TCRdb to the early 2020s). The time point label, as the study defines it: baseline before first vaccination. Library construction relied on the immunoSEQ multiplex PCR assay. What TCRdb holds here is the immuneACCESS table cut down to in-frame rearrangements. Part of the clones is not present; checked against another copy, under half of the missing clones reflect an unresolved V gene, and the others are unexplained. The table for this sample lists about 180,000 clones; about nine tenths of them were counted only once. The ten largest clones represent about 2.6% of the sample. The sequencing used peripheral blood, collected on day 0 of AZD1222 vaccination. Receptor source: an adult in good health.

The CDR3 DNA is TGTGCCAGCAGCGTAGTGACACCTATCAACACTGAAGCTTTCTTT. Translation gives CASSVVTPINTEAFF. V gene TRBV9 combines with J gene TRBJ1-1; D is uncertain. Trimming pared 0 bases from V and 2 bases from J, leaving 11 bases between. The CDR3 covers 15 residues. The germline V gene has CDR1 SGDLS and CDR2 YYNGEE.

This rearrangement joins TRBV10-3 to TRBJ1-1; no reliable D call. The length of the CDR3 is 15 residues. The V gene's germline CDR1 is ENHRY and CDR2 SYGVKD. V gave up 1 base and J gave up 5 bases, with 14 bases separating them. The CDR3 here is CAISEWPSARTEAFF. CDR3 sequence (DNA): TGTGCCATCAGTGAGTGGCCTAGCGCGAGGACTGAAGCTTTCTTT.

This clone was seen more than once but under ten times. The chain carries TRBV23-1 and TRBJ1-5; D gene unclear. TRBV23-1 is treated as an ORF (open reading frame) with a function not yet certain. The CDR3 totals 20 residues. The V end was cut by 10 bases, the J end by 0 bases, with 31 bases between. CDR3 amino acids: CAIKDEVGPSGIYSNQPQHF. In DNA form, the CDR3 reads TGCGCCATCAAGGACGAAGTGGGCCCTTCGGGGATTTATAGCAATCAGCCCCAGCATTTT.

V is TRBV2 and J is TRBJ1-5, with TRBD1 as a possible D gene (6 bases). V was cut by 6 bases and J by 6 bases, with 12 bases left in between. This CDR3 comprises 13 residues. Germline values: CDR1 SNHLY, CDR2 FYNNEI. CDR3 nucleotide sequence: TGTGCCAGCAGCACAGGGCTTGTTCAGCCCCAGCATTTT. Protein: CASSTGLVQPQHF.

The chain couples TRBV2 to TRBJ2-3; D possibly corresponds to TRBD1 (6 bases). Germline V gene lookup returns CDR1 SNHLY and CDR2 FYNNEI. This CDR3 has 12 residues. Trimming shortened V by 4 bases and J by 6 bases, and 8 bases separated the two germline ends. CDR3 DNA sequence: TGTGCCAGCAGTGCTACAGGGGATACGCAGTATTTT. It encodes CASSATGDTQYF.

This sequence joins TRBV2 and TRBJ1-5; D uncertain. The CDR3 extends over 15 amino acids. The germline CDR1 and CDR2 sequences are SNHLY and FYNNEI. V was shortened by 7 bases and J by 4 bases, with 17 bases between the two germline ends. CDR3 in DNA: TGTGCCAGCACCCAACCTCCCGGCCGGAATCAGCCCCAGCATTTT. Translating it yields CASTQPPGRNQPQHF. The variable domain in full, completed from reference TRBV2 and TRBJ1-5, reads EPEVTQTPSHQVTQMGQEVILRCVPISNHLYFYWYRQILGQKVEFLVSFYNNEISEKSEIFDDQFSVERPDGSNFTLKIRSTKLEDSAMYFCASTQPPGRNQPQHFGDGTRLSIL.

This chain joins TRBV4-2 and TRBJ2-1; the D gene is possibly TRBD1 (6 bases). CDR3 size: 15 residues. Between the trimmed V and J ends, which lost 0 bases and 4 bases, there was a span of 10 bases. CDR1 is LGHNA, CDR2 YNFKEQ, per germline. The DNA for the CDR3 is TGTGCCAGCAGCCAAGAGGGGGCACGTTACAATGAGCAGTTCTTC. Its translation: CASSQEGARYNEQFF.

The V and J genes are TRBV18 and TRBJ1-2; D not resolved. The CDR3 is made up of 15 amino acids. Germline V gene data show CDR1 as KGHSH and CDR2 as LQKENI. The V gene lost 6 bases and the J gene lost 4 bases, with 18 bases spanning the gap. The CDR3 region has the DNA TGTGCCAGCTCCGAGGGAAGGGATTCCGGCTATGGCTACACCTTC. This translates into CASSEGRDSGYGYTF.

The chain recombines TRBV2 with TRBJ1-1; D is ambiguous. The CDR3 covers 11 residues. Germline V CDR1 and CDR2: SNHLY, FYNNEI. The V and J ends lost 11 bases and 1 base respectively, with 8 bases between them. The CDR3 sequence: CAGWRNTEAFF. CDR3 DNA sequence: TGTGCCGGCTGGAGGAACACTGAAGCTTTCTTT.

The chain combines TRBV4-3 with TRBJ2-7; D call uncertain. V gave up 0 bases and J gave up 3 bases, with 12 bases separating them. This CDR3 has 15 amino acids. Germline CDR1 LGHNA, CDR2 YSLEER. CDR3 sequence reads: CASSQESDGYYEQYF. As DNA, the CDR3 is TGCGCCAGCAGCCAAGAGTCGGACGGGTACTACGAGCAGTACTTC.

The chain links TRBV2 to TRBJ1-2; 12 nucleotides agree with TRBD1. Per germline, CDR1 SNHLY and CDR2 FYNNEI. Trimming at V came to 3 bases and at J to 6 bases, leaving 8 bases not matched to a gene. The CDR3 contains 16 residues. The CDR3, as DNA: TGTGCCAGCAGTGATGGGACAGGGGGCGGTGGAGATGGCTACACCTTC. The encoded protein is CASSDGTGGGGDGYTF.

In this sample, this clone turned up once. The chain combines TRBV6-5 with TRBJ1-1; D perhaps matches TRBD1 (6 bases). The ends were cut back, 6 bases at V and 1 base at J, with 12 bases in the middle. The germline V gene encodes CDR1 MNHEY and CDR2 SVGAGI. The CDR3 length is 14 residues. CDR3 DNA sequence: TGTGCCAGCAGCACCAGAGGGGGGAACACTGAAGCTTTCTTT. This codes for CASSTRGGNTEAFF.

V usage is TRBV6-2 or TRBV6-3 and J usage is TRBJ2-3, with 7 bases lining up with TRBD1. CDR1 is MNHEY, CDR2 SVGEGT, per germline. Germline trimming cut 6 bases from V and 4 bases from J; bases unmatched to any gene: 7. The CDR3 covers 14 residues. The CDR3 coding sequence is TGTGCCAGCAGCCGGACAGGTTTCCCAGATACGCAGTATTTT. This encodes CASSRTGFPDTQYF.

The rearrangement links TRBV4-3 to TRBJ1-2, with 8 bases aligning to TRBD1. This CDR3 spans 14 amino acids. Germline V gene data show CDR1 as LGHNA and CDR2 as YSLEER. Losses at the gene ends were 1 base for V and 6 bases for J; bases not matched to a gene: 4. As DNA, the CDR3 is TGCGCCAGCAGCCAAGGGCAGGGGGCGCATGGCTACACCTTC. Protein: CASSQGQGAHGYTF.

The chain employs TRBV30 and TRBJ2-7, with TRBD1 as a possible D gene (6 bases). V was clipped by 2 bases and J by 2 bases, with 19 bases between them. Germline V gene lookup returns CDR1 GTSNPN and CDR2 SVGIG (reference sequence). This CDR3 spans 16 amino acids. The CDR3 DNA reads TGTGCCTGGAGTCCGAGACAGGCACTAAACGCCTACGAGCAGTACTTC. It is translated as CAWSPRQALNAYEQYF.

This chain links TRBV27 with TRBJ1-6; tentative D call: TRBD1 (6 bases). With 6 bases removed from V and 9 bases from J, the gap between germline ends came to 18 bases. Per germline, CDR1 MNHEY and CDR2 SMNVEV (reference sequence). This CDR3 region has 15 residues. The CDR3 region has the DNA TGTGCCAGCAGCGTAAGGGGGTACCAGGGTTCACCCCTCCACTTT. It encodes CASSVRGYQGSPLHF.

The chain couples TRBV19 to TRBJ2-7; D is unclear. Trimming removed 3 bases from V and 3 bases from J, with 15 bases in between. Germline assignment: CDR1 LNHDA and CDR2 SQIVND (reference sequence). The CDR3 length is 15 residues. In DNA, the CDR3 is TGTGCCAGTAGTATGGGTGGACGGTCGATCTACGAGCAGTACTTC. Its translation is CASSMGGRSIYEQYF.

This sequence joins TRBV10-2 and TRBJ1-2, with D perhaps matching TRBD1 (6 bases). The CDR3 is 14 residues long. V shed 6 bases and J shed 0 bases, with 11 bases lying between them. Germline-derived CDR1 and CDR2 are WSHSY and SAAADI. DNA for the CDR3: TGCGCCAGCAGGGAGGCAGGGGCTAACTATGGCTACACCTTC. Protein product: CASREAGANYGYTF.

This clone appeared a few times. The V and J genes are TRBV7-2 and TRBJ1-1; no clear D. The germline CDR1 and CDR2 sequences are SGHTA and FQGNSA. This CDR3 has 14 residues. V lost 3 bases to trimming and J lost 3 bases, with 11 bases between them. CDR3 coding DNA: TGTGCCAGCAGCTTCGCCGGTGGGGACACTGAAGCTTTCTTT. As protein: CASSFAGGDTEAFF.

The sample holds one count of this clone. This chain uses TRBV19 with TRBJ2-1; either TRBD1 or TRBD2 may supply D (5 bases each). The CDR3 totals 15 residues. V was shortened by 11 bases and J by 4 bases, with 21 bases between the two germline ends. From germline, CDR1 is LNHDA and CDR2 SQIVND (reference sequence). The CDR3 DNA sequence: TGTGCCTCCGGAGGCCGGGTAGGGACGTACAATGAGCAGTTCTTC. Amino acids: CASGGRVGTYNEQFF.

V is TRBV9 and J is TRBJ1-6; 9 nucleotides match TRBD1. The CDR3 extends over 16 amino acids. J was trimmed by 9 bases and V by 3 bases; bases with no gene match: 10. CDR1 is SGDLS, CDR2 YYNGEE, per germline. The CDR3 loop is CASSARPGQGGSPLHF. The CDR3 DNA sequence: TGTGCCAGCAGCGCTCGACCGGGACAGGGTGGTTCACCCCTCCACTTT.

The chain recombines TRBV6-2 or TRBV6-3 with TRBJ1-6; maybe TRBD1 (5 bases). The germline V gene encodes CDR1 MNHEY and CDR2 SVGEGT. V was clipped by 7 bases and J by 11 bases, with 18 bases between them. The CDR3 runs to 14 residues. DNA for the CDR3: TGTGCCAGCACCCCGGGGCGGGATACGGCACCCCTCCACTTT. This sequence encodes CASTPGRDTAPLHF.

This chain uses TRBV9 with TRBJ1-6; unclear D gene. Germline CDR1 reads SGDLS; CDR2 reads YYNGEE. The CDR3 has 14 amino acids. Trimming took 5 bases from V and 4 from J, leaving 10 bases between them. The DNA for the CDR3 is TGTGCCAGCAGTTTCCGGGAATATAATTCACCCCTCCACTTT. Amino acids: CASSFREYNSPLHF.

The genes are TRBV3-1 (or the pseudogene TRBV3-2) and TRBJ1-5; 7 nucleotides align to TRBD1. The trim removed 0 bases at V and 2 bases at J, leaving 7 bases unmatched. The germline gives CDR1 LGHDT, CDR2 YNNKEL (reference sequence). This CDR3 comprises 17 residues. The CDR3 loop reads CASSQEGRDRGNQPQHF. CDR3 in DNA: TGTGCCAGCAGCCAAGAGGGGCGGGACAGAGGCAATCAGCCCCAGCATTTT.

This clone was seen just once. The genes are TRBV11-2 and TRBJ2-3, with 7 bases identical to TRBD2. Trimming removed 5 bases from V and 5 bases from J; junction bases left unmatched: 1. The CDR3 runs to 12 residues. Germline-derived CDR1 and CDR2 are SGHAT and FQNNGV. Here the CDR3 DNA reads TGTGCCAGCAGCCCGGGAGGAGATACGCAGTATTTT. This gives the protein CASSPGGDTQYF.

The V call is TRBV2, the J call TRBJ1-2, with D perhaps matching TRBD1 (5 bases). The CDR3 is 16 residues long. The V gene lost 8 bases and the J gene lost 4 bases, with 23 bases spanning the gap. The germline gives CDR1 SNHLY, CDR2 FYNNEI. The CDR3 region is CASPLVRGREGYGYTF. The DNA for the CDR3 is TGTGCCAGCCCCCTGGTCCGGGGCAGGGAGGGCTATGGCTACACCTTC.

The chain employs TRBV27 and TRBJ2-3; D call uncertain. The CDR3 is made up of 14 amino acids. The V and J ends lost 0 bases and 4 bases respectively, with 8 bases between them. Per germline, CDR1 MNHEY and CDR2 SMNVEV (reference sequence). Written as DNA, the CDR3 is TGTGCCAGCAGTTTATCGGCTAGTGCAGATACGCAGTATTTT. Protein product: CASSLSASADTQYF.

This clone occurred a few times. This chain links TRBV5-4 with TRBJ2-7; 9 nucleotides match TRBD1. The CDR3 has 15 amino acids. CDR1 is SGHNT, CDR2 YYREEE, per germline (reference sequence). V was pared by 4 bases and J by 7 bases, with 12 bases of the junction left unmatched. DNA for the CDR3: TGTGCCAGCAGCGTTATGCCGGGACAGGGTAGTGAGCAGTACTTC. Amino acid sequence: CASSVMPGQGSEQYF.